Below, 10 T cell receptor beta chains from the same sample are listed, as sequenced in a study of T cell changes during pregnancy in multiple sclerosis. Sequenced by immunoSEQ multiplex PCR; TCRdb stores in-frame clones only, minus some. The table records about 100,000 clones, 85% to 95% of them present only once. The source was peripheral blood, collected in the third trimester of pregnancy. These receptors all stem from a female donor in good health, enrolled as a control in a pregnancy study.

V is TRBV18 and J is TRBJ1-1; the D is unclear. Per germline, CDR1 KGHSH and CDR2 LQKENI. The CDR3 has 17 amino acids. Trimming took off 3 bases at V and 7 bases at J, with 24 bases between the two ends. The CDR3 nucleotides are TGTGCCAGCTCACCCTTTGTTCCGGCGAGGGATCTATTTGAAGCTTTCTTT. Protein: CASSPFVPARDLFEAFF.

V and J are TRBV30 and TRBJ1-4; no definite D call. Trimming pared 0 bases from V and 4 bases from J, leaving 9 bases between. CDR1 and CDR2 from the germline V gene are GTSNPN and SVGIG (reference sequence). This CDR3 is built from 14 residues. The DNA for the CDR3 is TGTGCCTGGAGTGTTTACAGCAGTAATGAAAAACTGTTTTTT. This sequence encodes CAWSVYSSNEKLFF.

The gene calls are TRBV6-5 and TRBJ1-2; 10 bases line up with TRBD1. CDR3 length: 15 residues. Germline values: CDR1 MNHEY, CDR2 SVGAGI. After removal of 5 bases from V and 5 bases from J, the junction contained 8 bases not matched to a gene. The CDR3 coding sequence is TGTGCCAGCAGTCAGGACAGGGGGAGGGGATATGGCTACACCTTC. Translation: CASSQDRGRGYGYTF.

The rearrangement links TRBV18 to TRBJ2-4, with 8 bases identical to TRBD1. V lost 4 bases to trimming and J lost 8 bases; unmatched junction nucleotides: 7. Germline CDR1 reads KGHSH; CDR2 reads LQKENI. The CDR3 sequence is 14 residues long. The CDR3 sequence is CASSRTGQGDIQYF. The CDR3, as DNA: TGTGCCAGCTCACGGACCGGACAGGGTGACATTCAGTACTTC. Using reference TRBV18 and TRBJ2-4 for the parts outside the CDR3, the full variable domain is NAGVMQNPRHLVRRRGQEARLRCSPMKGHSHVYWYRQLPEEGLKFMVYLQKENIIDESGMPKERFSAEFPKEGPSILRIQQVVRGDSAAYFCASSRTGQGDIQYFGAGTRLSVL.

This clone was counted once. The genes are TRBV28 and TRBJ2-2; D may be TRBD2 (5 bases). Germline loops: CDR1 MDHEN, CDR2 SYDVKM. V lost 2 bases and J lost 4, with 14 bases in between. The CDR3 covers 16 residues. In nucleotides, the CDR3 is TGTGCCAGCAGTTTAACGGGGTTCAAAAGCACCGGGGAGCTGTTTTTT. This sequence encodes CASSLTGFKSTGELFF.

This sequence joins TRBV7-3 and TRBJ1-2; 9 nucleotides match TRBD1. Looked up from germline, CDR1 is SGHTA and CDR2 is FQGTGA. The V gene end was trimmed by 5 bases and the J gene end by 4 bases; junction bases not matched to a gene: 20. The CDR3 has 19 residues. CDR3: CASSLRSGTGMGPAYGYTF. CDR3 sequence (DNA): TGTGCCAGCAGCCTCCGATCCGGGACAGGGATGGGCCCTGCCTATGGCTACACCTTC.

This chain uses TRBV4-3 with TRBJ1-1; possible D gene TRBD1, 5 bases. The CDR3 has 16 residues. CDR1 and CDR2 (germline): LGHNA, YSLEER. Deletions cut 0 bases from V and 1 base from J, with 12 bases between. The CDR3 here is CASSQDRRGGNTEAFF. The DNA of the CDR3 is TGCGCCAGCAGCCAAGATAGAAGGGGTGGGAACACTGAAGCTTTCTTT.

The CDR3 region has the DNA TGTGCCAGCAGCCGTAATCGAGACACAGATACGCAGTATTTT. Translation: CASSRNRDTDTQYF. This rearrangement joins TRBV13 to TRBJ2-3, with D hard to call. The CDR3 is made up of 14 amino acids. CDR1 PRHDT and CDR2 FYEKMQ come from the germline V gene (reference sequence). Trimming removed 5 bases from V and 2 bases from J, with 11 bases in between. The variable domain in full, completed from reference TRBV13 and TRBJ2-3, reads AAGVIQSPRHLIKEKRETATLKCYPIPRHDTVYWYQQGPGQDPQFLISFYEKMQSDKGSIPDRFSAQQFSDYHSELNMSSLELGDSALYFCASSRNRDTDTQYFGPGTRLTVL.

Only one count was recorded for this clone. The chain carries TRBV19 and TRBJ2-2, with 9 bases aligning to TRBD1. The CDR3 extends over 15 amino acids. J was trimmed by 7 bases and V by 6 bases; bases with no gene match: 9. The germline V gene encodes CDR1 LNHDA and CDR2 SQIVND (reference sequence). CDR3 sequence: CASSTWDRAHGELFF. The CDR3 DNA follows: TGTGCCAGTAGCACCTGGGACAGGGCCCACGGGGAGCTGTTTTTT. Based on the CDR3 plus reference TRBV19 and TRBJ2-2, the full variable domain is DGGITQSPKYLFRKEGQNVTLSCEQNLNHDAMYWYRQDPGQGLRLIYYSQIVNDFQKGDIAEGYSVSREKKESFPLTVTSAQKNPTAFYLCASSTWDRAHGELFFGEGSRLTVL.

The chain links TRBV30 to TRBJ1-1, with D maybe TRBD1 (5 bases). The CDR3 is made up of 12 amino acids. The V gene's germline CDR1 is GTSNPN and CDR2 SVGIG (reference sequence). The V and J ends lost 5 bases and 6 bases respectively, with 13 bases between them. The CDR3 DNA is TGTGCCTGGGGGGCTTCCCTCCCTGAAGCTTTCTTT. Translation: CAWGASLPEAFF.